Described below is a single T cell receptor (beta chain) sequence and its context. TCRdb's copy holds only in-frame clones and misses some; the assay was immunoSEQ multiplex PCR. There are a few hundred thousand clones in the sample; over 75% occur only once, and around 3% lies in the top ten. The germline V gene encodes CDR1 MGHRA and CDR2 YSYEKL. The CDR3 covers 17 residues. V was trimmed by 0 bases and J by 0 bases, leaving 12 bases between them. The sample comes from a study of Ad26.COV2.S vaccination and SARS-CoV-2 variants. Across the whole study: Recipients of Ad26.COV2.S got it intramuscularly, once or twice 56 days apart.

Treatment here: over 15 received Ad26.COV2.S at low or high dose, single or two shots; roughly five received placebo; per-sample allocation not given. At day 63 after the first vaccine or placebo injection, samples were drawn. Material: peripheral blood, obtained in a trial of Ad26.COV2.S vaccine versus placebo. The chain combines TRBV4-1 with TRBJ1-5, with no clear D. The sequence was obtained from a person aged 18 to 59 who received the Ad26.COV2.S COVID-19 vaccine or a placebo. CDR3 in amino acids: CASSQETLRRSNQPQHF. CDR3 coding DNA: TGCGCCAGCAGCCAAGAGACTTTACGGCGTAGCAATCAGCCCCAGCATTTT.